This T cell receptor (beta chain) was sequenced during a study of T cell repertoires in cytomegalovirus infection (dated by TCRdb to between 2019 and 2020). In terms of the full investigation: Donor HLA type was relevant to the analysis, as public TCR beta signatures indicated carriage of CMV infection together with the matching HLA type. General findings and caveats noted by the study authors: Cumulative frequency of public TCR beta family members discriminated carriers of CMV infection plus the relevant HLA type in this cohort and an independent 352-donor cohort. In the ex vivo response, HLA-C-restricted CMV-specific TCR beta clonotypes were dominant, and in two of eight donors the single most frequent clonotype came from this HLA-C-restricted group.

Via the germline V gene (reference sequence), CDR1 is SEHNR and CDR2 FQNEAQ. At the junction V is shortened by 1 base and J by 1 base, with 10 bases in between. Measured from the cysteine to the phenylalanine, the CDR3 is 15 residues long. The kept DNA is CDR3 alone, 45 bases in frame from the first base. The instrument given in TCRdb is Illumina HiSeq 1500. The public sequencing data were trimmed at Q25 with fastp and processed into clonotypes with MiXCR by TCRdb, which kept only in-frame beta chains. Identical CDR3 proteins give one entry, which carries the most common genes and DNA. This sample comprises 290,000 or so distinct CDR3 sequences, approximately 10% of them detected only once. Approximately 2.3% of the sample lies in the top ten. The table lists this clonotype with many counts. The antigen it recognizes is unknown. Base qualities were left out, and no much larger clone turns up one base away.

Sample: PBMCs. This receptor was identified in a human donor in good health (CMV status not recorded). Some clones in this sample may be carry-over from other donors' samples. The chain couples TRBV7-9 to TRBJ2-5; the D segment could be TRBD1, given 5 matching bases. The CDR3 here reads CASSLEVGLQETQYF. In nucleotides, the sequence is TGTGCCAGCAGCTTAGAGGTGGGGCTCCAAGAGACCCAGTACTTC.